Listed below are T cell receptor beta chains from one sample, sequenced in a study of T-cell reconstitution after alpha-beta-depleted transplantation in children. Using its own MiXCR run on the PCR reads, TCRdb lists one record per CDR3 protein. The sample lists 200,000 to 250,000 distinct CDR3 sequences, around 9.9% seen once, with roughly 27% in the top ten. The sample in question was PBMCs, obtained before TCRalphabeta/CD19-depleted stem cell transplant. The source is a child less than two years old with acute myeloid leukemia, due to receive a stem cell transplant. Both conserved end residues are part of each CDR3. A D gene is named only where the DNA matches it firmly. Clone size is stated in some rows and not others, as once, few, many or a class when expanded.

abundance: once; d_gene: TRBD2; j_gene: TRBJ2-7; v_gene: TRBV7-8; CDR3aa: CASSLGRTSGTEQYF; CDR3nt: TGTGCCAGCAGCTTAGGACGGACTAGCGGGACCGAGCAGTACTTC
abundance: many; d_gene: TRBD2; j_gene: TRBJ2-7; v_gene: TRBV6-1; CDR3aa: CASSRLAGGGYEQYF; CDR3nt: TGTGCCAGCTCACGTCTAGCGGGAGGTGGGTACGAGCAGTACTTC
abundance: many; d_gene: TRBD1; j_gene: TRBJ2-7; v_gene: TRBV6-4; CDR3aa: CATRSGQGIYEQYF; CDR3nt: TGTGCCACCCGCTCGGGACAGGGGATTTACGAGCAGTACTTC
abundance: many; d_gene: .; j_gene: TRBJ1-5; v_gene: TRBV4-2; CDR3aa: CASSQERGSNQPQHF; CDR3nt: TGTGCCAGCAGCCAAGAACGGGGATCCAATCAGCCCCAGCATTTT
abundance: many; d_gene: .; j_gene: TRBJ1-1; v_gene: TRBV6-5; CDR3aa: CASSYEGHQNTEAFF; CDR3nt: TGTGCCAGCAGTTATGAGGGACACCAAAACACTGAAGCTTTCTTT
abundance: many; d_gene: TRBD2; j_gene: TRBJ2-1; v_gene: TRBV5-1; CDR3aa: CASSLTSGAGGPVQQFF; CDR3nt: TGCGCCAGCAGCTTGACCTCTGGAGCGGGAGGGCCCGTTCAGCAGTTCTTC
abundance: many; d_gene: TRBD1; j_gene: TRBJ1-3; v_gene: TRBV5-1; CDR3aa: CASSADRGTGNTIYF; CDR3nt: TGCGCCAGCAGCGCCGACAGGGGGACTGGAAACACCATATATTTT
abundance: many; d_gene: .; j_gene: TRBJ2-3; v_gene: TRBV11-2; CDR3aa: CASSLTPSSTDTQYF; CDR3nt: TGTGCCAGCAGCTTAACCCCATCCAGCACAGATACGCAGTATTTT
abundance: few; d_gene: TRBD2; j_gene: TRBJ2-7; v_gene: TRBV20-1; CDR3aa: CSARDADSGDHEQYF; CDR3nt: TGCAGTGCTAGAGATGCGGATAGCGGGGATCACGAGCAGTACTTC
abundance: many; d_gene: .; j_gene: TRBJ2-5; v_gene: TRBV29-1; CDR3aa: CSSTMARESQYF; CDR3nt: TGCAGCTCCACCATGGCACGAGAGAGCCAGTACTTC
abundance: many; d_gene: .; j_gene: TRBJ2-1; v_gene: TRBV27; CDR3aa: CASSPPYGYNEQFF; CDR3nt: TGTGCCAGCAGTCCACCCTATGGATACAATGAGCAGTTCTTC
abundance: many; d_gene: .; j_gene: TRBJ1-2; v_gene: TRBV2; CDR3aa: CASSGAVQKSSGYTF; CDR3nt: TGTGCCAGCAGTGGGGCCGTTCAGAAGTCCTCCGGCTACACCTTC
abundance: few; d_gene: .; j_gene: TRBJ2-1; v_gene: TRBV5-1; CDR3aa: CASSLVGGAFGNEQFF; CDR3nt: TGCGCCAGCAGCTTGGTTGGAGGGGCCTTCGGCAATGAGCAGTTCTTC
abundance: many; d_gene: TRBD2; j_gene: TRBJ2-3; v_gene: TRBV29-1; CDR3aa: CSVGGLAGTDTQYF; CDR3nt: TGCAGCGTTGGGGGACTAGCGGGGACAGATACGCAGTATTTT
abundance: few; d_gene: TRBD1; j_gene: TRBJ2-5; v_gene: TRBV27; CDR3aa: CASSLSRQGETQYF; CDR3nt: TGTGCCAGCAGTTTATCAAGACAGGGGGAGACCCAGTACTTC
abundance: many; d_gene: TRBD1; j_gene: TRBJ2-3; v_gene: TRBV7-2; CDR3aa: CASTNRQGAHTQYF; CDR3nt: TGTGCCAGCACTAATCGGCAGGGGGCCCATACGCAGTATTTT
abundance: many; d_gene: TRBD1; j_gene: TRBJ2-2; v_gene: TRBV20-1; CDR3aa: CSATRGQGRAGELFF; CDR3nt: TGCAGTGCTACCCGGGGACAGGGACGGGCCGGGGAGCTGTTTTTT
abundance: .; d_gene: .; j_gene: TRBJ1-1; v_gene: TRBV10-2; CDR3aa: CASAQSLNTEAFF; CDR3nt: TGCGCCAGCGCGCAGTCCCTGAACACTGAAGCTTTCTTT
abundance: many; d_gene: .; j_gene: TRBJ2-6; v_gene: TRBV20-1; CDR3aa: CSAYQPTGANVLTF; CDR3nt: TGCAGTGCCTACCAGCCAACTGGGGCCAACGTCCTGACTTTC
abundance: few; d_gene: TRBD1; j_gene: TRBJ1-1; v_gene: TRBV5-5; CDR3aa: CASSRGQGPNTEAFF; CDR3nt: TGTGCCAGCAGCCGCGGACAGGGGCCTAACACTGAAGCTTTCTTT
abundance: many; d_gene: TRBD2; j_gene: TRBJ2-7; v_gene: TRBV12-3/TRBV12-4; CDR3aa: CASSFLGGSSYEQYF; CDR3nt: TGTGCCAGCAGTTTTTTAGGCGGGAGCTCCTACGAGCAGTACTTC
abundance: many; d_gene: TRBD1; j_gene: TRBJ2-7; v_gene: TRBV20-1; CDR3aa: CSAGYRGRAYEQYF; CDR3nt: TGCAGTGCTGGTTACAGGGGGCGCGCCTACGAGCAGTACTTC
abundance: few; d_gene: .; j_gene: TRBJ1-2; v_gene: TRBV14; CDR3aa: CASSQDQGVGNYGYTF; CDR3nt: TGTGCCAGCAGCCAAGATCAAGGAGTGGGAAACTATGGCTACACCTTC
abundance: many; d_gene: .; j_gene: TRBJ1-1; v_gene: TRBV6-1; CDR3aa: CASSTPGQNTEAFF; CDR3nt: TGTGCCAGCAGTACCCCGGGACAAAACACTGAAGCTTTCTTT
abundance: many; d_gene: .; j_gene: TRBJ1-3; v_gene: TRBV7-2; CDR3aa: CASSQGGSGNTIYF; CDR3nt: TGTGCCAGCAGTCAGGGAGGCTCTGGAAACACCATATATTTT
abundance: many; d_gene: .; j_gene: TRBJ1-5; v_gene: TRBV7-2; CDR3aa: CASSLVRNQPQHF; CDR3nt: TGTGCCAGCAGCTTAGTGAGAAATCAGCCCCAGCATTTT
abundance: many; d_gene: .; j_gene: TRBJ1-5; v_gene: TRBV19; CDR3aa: CATAIRGNQPQHF; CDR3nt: TGTGCCACGGCAATCCGGGGCAATCAGCCCCAGCATTTT
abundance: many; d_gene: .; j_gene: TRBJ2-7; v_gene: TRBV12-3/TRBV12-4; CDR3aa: CASSVLQGYEQYF; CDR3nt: TGTGCCAGCAGTGTTCTTCAGGGTTACGAGCAGTACTTC
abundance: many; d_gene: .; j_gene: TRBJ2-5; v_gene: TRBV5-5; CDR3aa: CASSLKGETQYF; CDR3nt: TGTGCCAGCAGCTTGAAGGGGGAGACCCAGTACTTC
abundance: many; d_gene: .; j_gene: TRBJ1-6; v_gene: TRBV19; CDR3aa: CASSIGKNSPLHF; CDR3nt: TGTGCCAGTAGTATAGGGAAAAATTCACCCCTCCACTTT
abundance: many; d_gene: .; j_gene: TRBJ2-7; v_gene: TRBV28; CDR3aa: CASRPTSGLYEQYF; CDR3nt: TGTGCCAGCAGACCAACCTCAGGACTTTACGAGCAGTACTTC
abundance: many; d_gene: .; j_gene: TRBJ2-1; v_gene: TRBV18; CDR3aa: CASSPLTGPYNEQFF; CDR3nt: TGTGCCAGCTCACCGTTAACGGGACCCTACAATGAGCAGTTCTTC
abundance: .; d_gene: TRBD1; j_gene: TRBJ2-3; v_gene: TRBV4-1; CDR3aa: CASRGTGTDTQYF; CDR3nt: TGCGCCAGCAGAGGGACAGGGACCGATACGCAGTATTTT
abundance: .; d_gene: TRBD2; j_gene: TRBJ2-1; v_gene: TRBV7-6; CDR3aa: CASSFNGRAYNEQFF; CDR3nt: TGTGCCAGCAGCTTCAATGGGAGGGCGTACAATGAGCAGTTCTTC
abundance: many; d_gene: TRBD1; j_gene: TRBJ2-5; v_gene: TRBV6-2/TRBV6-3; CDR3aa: CASSYFGQAQETQYF; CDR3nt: TGTGCCAGCAGTTACTTTGGACAGGCCCAAGAGACCCAGTACTTC
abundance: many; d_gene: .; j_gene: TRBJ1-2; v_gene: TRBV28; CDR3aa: CASSPPGSNYGYTF; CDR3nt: TGTGCCAGCAGTCCCCCGGGGTCGAACTATGGCTACACCTTC
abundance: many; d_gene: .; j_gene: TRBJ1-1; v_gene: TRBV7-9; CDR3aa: CASSLVGGAFF; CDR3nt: TGTGCCAGCAGCTTAGTAGGGGGAGCTTTCTTT
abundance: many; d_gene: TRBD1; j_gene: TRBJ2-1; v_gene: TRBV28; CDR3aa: CASSLPPGQGANEQFF; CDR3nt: TGTGCCAGCAGCCTCCCTCCGGGACAGGGGGCCAATGAGCAGTTCTTC
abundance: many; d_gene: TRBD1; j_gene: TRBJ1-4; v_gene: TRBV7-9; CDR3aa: CASRSGTANEKLFF; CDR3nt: TGTGCCAGCAGATCCGGGACAGCTAATGAAAAACTGTTTTTT
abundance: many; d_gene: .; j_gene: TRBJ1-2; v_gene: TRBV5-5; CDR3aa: CASSPSRGGLYGYTF; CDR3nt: TGTGCCAGCAGCCCGTCGAGGGGGGGCCTCTATGGCTACACCTTC
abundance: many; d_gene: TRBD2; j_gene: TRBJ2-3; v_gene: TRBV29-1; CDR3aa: CSVEYGSGTTDTQYF; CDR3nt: TGCAGCGTTGAGTACGGTAGCGGGACGACAGATACGCAGTATTTT
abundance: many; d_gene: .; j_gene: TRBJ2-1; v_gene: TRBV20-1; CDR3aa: CSAREAFGGNEQFF; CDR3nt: TGCAGTGCTAGAGAGGCTTTCGGGGGAAATGAGCAGTTCTTC
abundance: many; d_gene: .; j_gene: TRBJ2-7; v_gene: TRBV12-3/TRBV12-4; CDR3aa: CASSFRDYEQYF; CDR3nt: TGTGCCAGCAGTTTTCGCGACTACGAGCAGTACTTC
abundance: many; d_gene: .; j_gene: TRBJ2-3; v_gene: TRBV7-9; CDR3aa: CASSPRGGTDTQYF; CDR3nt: TGTGCCAGCAGCCCCAGGGGGGGGACAGATACGCAGTATTTT
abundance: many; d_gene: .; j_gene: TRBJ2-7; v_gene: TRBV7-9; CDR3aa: CASSLAGPSYEQYF; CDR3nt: TGTGCCAGCAGCTTAGCGGGCCCTTCCTACGAGCAGTACTTC
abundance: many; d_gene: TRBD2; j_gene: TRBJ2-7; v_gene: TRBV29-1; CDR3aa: CSVVRGGAGEQYF; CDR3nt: TGCAGCGTTGTCCGCGGGGGGGCTGGTGAGCAGTACTTC
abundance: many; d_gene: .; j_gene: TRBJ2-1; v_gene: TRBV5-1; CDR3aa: CASSLRTDNEQFF; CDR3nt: TGCGCCAGCAGCTTGAGGACAGACAATGAGCAGTTCTTC